This TCR beta chain was documented in a study of blood T cell repertoires in COVID-19. Study-level background: Both acute and convalescent COVID-19 samples were obtained from the United States, Italy and Spain.

The protocol was immunoSEQ multiplex PCR, while the TCRdb copy is restricted to in-frame clones and leaves out a portion. The data contain 15,000 to 20,000 clones, around 80% of them singletons. The sequencing sample was made of peripheral blood. The clonotype originates from a man aged 55 to 70 with active or convalescent COVID-19.

The CDR3 loop is CASSPGSAGRDTGELFF. CDR3 sequence (DNA): TGTGCCAGCAGCCCAGGGTCGGCAGGACGGGACACCGGGGAGCTGTTTTTT. This chain links TRBV28 with TRBJ2-2, with D maybe TRBD1 (5 bases). The CDR3 runs 17 residues. Germline V gene lookup returns CDR1 MDHEN and CDR2 SYDVKM. V was pared by 6 bases and J by 3 bases, with 20 bases between. Drawing the rest from reference TRBV28 and TRBJ2-2, the complete variable domain is DVKVTQSSRYLVKRTGEKVFLECVQDMDHENMFWYRQDPGLGLRLIYFSYDVKMKEKGDIPEGYSVSREKKERFSLILESASTNQTSMYLCASSPGSAGRDTGELFFGEGSRLTVL.